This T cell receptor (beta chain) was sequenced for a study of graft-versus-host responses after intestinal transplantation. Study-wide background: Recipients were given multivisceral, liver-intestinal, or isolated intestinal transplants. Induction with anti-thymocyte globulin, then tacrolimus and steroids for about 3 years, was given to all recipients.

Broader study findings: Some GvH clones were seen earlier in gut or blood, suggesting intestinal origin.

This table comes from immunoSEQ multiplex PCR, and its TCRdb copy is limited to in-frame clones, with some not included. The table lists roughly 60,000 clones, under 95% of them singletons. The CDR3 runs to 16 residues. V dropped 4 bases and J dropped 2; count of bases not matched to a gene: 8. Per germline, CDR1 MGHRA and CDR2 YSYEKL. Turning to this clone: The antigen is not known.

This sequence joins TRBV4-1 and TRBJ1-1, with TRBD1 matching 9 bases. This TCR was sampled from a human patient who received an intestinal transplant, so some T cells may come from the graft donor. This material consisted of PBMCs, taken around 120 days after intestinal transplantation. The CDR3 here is CASSLSRDRANTEAFF. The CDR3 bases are TGCGCCAGCAGCCTGTCCCGGGACAGGGCCAACACTGAAGCTTTCTTT.